The next 10 T cell receptor beta chains were all read from a single sample in a study of T cell changes during pregnancy in multiple sclerosis. Generated by immunoSEQ multiplex PCR, the TCRdb table keeps only in-frame clones and is missing some. The table shows some 59,000 clones, with 80% to 90% occurring only once. Sequenced material: peripheral blood, taken in the first trimester of pregnancy. All receptors derive from a female donor with multiple sclerosis, enrolled in a pregnancy study.

The rearrangement links TRBV2 to TRBJ2-7, with TRBD1 as a possible D gene (6 bases). The ends were cut back, 7 bases at V and 0 bases at J, with 13 bases in the middle. The CDR3 runs 14 residues. CDR1 and CDR2 from the germline V gene are SNHLY and FYNNEI. The chain's CDR3 is CASKKTGLSYEQYF. The CDR3 coding sequence is TGTGCCAGCAAGAAGACAGGCCTCTCCTACGAGCAGTACTTC.

The genes are TRBV5-1 and TRBJ2-1; 8 nucleotides align to TRBD2. The V gene's germline CDR1 is SGHRS and CDR2 YFSETQ. This CDR3 has 15 residues. V trimming: 4 bases; J trimming: 5 bases; junction bases outside the gene matches: 8. CDR3: CASSTTSGEDNEQFF. DNA of the CDR3: TGCGCCAGCAGCACAACTAGCGGAGAGGACAATGAGCAGTTCTTC.

This clone was seen more than once but under ten times. Different DNA sequences within this sample yield the same CDR3. This chain connects TRBV2 to TRBJ2-7; 8 bases align to TRBD1. With V trimmed by 1 base and J by 5 bases, 7 bases remained unmatched. The CDR3 is made up of 15 amino acids. The germline V gene has CDR1 SNHLY and CDR2 FYNNEI. The CDR3 is CASSEGRAGGNEQYF. CDR3 coding DNA: TGTGCCAGCAGTGAAGGTCGTGCAGGGGGCAACGAGCAGTACTTC.

The chain combines TRBV18 with TRBJ2-5; 8 bases match TRBD1. The CDR3 contains 17 residues. Germline CDR1 is KGHSH and CDR2 is LQKENI. Germline trimming cut 4 bases from V and 0 bases from J; bases unmatched to any gene: 10. CDR3 DNA sequence: TGTGCCAGCTCACGGACAGGGCTCGAGGTGTACCAAGAGACCCAGTACTTC. Translating gives CASSRTGLEVYQETQYF.

This chain joins TRBV5-1 and TRBJ2-1; 10 bases are a match to TRBD2. Germline lookup yields CDR1 SGHRS and CDR2 YFSETQ. Unmatched junction bases numbered 26, after V lost 1 base and J lost 10 bases. This CDR3 is 21 amino acids long. The CDR3 region has the DNA TGCGCCAGCAGCTTGCTTAAGTCGGGACGGTTACTAGCGGGAACGGGAATCGAGCAGTTCTTC. It codes for CASSLLKSGRLLAGTGIEQFF.

This chain links TRBV6-1 with TRBJ2-2; a possible D gene is TRBD1 (7 bases). The CDR3 length is 14 residues. The V and J ends lost 2 bases and 5 bases respectively, with 9 bases between them. Germline CDR1 and CDR2: MNHNS and SASEGT. The CDR3 nucleotides read TGTGCCAGCAGTGAATCAGGGGGGACCGGGGAGCTGTTTTTT. It yields the protein CASSESGGTGELFF.

This sequence joins TRBV7-9 and TRBJ1-6; 7 bases are shared with TRBD1. After removal of 2 bases from V and 7 bases from J, the junction contained 5 bases not matched to a gene. Looked up from germline, CDR1 is SEHNR and CDR2 is FQNEAQ (reference sequence). The length of the CDR3 is 15 residues. CDR3 in amino acids: CASSLSGQRNSPLHF. The CDR3 DNA reads TGTGCCAGCAGCTTATCGGGACAGAGAAATTCACCCCTCCACTTT.

The rearrangement links TRBV19 to TRBJ2-1; D may be TRBD1 (5 bases). The CDR3 contains 15 residues. CDR1 is LNHDA and CDR2 is SQIVND in the germline V gene (reference sequence). The ends were cut back, 5 bases at V and 5 bases at J, with 16 bases in the middle. The DNA for the CDR3 is TGTGCCAGTAGTGCCCTAGGGGCAGTCAACAATGAGCAGTTCTTC. Amino acid sequence: CASSALGAVNNEQFF.

V usage is TRBV6-5 and J usage is TRBJ1-6; TRBD1 is a possible D gene (6 bases). The V gene's germline CDR1 is MNHEY and CDR2 SVGAGI. This CDR3 contains 13 residues. The V and J ends lost 1 base and 11 bases respectively, with 9 bases between them. The CDR3 nucleotides read TGTGCCAGCAGTTACTTACAGGGTGCACCCCTCCACTTT. Residues: CASSYLQGAPLHF.

The V and J genes are TRBV19 and TRBJ1-1, with D maybe TRBD1 (5 bases). V shed 3 bases and J shed 4 bases, with 15 bases lying between them. The germline CDR1 and CDR2 sequences are LNHDA and SQIVND (reference sequence). This CDR3 has 15 residues. The CDR3 protein is CASSILGQGGTEAFF. In nucleotides, the CDR3 is TGTGCCAGTAGTATTCTCGGGCAGGGCGGCACTGAAGCTTTCTTT.